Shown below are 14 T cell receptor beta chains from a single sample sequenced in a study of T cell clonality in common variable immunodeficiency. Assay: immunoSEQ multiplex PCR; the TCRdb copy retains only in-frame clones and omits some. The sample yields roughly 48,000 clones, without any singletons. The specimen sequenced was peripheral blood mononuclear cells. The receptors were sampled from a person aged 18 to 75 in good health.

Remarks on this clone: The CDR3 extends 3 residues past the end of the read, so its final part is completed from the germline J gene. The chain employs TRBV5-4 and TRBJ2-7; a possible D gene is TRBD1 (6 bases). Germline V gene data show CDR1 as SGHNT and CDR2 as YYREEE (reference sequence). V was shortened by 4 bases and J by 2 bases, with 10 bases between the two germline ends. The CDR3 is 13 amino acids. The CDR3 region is CASSGGRAYEQYF. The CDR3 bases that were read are TGTGCCAGCAGCGGGGGCAGGGCCTACGAG.

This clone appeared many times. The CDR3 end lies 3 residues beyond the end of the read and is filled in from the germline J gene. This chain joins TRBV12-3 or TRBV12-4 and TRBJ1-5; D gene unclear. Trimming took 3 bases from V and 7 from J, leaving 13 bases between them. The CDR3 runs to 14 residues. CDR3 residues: CASSLRGRRQPQHF. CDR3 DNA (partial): TGTGCCAGCAGTTTGCGGGGTCGGCGGCAGCCC.

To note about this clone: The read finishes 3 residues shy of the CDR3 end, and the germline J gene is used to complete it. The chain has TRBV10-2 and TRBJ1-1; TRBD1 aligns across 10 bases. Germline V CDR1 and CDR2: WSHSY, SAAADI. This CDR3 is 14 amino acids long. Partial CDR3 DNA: TGCGCCAGCAGTCCCGGGACAGGGGTTGGGGGA. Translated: CASSPGTGVGG. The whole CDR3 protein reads CASSPGTGVGGAFF.

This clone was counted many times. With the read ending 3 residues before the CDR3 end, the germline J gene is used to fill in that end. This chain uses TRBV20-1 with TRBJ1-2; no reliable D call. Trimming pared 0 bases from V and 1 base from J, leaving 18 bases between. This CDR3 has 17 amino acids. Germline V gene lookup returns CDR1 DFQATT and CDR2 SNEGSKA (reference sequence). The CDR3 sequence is CSARDRTAGSRNYGYTF. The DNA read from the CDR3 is TGCAGTGCTAGAGATCGTACAGCCGGAAGTCGTAACTATGGC.

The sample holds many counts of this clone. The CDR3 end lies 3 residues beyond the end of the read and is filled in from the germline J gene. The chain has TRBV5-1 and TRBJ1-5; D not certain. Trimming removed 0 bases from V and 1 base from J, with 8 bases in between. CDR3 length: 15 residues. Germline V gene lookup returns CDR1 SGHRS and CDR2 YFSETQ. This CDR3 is CASSLDGESNQPQHF. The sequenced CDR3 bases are TGCGCCAGCAGCTTGGACGGGGAAAGCAATCAGCCC.

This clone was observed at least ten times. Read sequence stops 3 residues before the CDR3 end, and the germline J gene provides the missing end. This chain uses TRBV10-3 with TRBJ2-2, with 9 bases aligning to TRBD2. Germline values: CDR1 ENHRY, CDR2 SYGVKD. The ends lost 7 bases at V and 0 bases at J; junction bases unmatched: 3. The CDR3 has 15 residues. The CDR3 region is CAITASGANTGELFF. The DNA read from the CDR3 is TGTGCCATCACTGCTAGCGGGGCGAACACCGGGGAG.

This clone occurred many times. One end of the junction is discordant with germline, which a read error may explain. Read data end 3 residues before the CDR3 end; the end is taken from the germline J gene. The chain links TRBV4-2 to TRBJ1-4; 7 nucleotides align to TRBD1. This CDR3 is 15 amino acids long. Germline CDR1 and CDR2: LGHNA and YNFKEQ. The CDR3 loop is CASSQDGTAYPKLFF. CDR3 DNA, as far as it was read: TGCGCCAGCAGCCAAGATGGGACAGCCTATCCGAAA.

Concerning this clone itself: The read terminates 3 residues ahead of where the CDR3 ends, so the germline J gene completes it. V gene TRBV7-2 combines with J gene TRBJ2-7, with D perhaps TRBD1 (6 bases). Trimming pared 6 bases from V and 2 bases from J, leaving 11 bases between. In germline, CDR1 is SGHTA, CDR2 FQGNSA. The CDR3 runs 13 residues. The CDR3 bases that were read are TGTGCCAGCAGGCTCAGGGGCACCTACGAG. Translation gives CASRLRGTYE. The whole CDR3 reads CASRLRGTYEQYF.

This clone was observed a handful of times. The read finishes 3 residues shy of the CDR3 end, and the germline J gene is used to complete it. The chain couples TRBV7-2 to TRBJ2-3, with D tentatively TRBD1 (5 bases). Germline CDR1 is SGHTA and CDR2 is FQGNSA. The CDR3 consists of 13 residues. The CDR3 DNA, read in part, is TGTGCCAGCAGCTACCAACTACAGGCAACG. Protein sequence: CASSYQLQAT. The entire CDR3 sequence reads CASSYQLQATQYF.

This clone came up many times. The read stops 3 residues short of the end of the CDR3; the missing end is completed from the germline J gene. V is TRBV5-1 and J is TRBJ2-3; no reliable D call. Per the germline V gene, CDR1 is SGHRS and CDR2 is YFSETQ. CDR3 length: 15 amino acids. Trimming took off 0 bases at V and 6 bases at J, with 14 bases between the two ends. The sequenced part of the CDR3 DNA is TGCGCCAGCAGCTTGGGTATGGATTCGGGTGATACG. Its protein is CASSLGMDSGDT. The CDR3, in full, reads CASSLGMDSGDTQYF. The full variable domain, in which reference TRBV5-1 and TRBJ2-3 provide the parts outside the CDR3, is KAGVTQTPRYLIKTRGQQVTLSCSPISGHRSVSWYQQTPGQGLQFLFEYFSETQRNKGNFPGRFSGRQFSNSRSEMNVSTLELGDSALYLCASSLGMDSGDTQYFGPGTRLTVL.

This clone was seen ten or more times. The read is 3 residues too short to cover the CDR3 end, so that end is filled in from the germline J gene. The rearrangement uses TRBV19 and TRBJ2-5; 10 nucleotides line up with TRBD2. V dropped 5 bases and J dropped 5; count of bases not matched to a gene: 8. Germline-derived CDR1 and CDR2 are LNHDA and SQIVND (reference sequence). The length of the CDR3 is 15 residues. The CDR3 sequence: CASSPPGLARETQYF. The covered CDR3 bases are TGTGCCAGTAGTCCGCCGGGACTAGCGCGTGAGACC.

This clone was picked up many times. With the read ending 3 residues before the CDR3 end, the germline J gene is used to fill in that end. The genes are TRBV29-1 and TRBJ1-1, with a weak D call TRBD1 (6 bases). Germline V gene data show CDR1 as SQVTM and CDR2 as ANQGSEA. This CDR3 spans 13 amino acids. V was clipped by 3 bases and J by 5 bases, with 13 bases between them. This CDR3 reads CSVDRGAGTEAFF. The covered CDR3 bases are TGCAGCGTTGACCGGGGGGCAGGTACTGAA.

CDR3 loop: CSARGLNLGTSGRGTQYF. CDR3 bases read: TGCAGTGCTAGAGGGCTCAATCTTGGGACTAGCGGGAGAGGGACC. The chain couples TRBV20-1 to TRBJ2-5; 14 positions match TRBD2. The read comes to an end 3 residues before the CDR3 does, leaving the germline J gene to fill in the end. The germline V gene has CDR1 DFQATT and CDR2 SNEGSKA (reference sequence). The CDR3 extends over 18 amino acids. V was pared by 1 base and J by 7 bases, with 14 bases of the junction left unmatched.

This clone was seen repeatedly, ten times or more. The part of the CDR3 DNA that was read is TGCGCCAGCAGTGGCGGGGGGCTATTCATTTACAATGAG. Translation gives CASSGGGLFIYNE. The entire CDR3 is CASSGGGLFIYNEQFF. The gene calls are TRBV10-2 and TRBJ2-1; 8 bases are a match to TRBD2. The CDR3 end lies 3 residues beyond the end of the read and is filled in from the germline J gene. The germline CDR1 and CDR2 sequences are WSHSY and SAAADI. The CDR3 runs 16 residues. V gave up 4 bases and J gave up 4 bases; unmatched junction bases: 9.